This is a list of T cell receptor beta chains from one sample in a study of blood T cell repertoires in COVID-19. Libraries were prepared by immunoSEQ multiplex PCR; TCRdb keeps only in-frame clonotypes and omits some of them. The sample records approximately 220,000 clones, 90% being singletons. Sequencing was carried out using PBMCs or T cells enriched from blood (not recorded which). These receptors were collected from a man aged 25 to 45 who had been exposed to COVID-19. Each CDR3 is given with its conserved first and last residue. D genes are given only for firm matches. The size of a clone is reported for some rows only, either as once, few or many, or as a class for expanded clones.

v_gene	j_gene	d_gene	abundance	CDR3nt	CDR3aa
TRBV6-4	TRBJ2-2	NA	NA	TGTGCCAGCAGTGACTCTAGCACCGGGGAGCTGTTTTTT	CASSDSSTGELFF
TRBV4-2	TRBJ2-1	TRBD1	once	TGTGCCAGCTCCCTCGACAGGGGGACCTACAATGAGCAGTTCTTC	CASSLDRGTYNEQFF
TRBV7-2	TRBJ2-5	TRBD2	NA	TGTGCCAGCAGCCCGGGACTAGCGGGGCTACAAGAGACCCAGTACTTC	CASSPGLAGLQETQYF
TRBV5-1	TRBJ2-5	NA	NA	TGCGCCAGCAGCCTCAACCTCGGGGGGCCTCGGAGGACCCAGTACTTC	CASSLNLGGPRRTQYF
TRBV12-3/TRBV12-4	TRBJ1-3	NA	NA	TGTGCCAGCAGTTTACAGGGAAACACCATATATTTT	CASSLQGNTIYF
TRBV3-1/TRBV3-2	TRBJ2-2	TRBD2	NA	TGTGCCAGCAGCCAAGCTGGGGGGGGTGACACCGGGGAGCTGTTTTTT	CASSQAGGGDTGELFF
TRBV9	TRBJ2-5	TRBD2	NA	TGTGCCAGCAGCGTACCGACTAGCGGGGGGGCTTCGGAGACCCAGTACTTC	CASSVPTSGGASETQYF
TRBV3-1/TRBV3-2	TRBJ1-2	NA	NA	TGTGCCAGCAGCCAGAACGGCTATGGCTACACCTTC	CASSQNGYGYTF
TRBV27	TRBJ1-2	NA	NA	TGTGCCAGCGGGCAGGGTGAATTAAGATCGTATGGCTACACCTTC	CASGQGELRSYGYTF
TRBV27	TRBJ1-1	TRBD1	NA	TGTGCCAGCGGGCAGACAGGGGCGATGAACACTGAAGCTTTCTTT	CASGQTGAMNTEAFF
TRBV6-5	TRBJ2-7	NA	once	TGTGCCAGCAGTCCCCGGGTTTTGGGGCCGGAGCAGTACTTC	CASSPRVLGPEQYF
TRBV2	TRBJ1-1	NA	NA	TGTGCCAGCAATCCTAACAGGGTTTCTTTCTTT	CASNPNRVSFF
TRBV3-1/TRBV3-2	TRBJ2-7	NA	NA	TGTGCCAGCAGCCAAGACCGCCGGAGGCAGATCTACGAGCAGTACTTC	CASSQDRRRQIYEQYF
TRBV7-3	TRBJ1-3	NA	NA	TGTGCCAGCTCGCAGGGGACTGGAAACACCATATATTTT	CASSQGTGNTIYF
TRBV23-1	TRBJ2-1	NA	NA	TGCGCCAGCAGGGCAGATTCCTACAATGAGCAGTTCTTC	CASRADSYNEQFF
TRBV3-1/TRBV3-2	TRBJ2-3	NA	NA	TGTGCCAGCAGCCAAGTGGCGGCGGATACGCAGTATTTT	CASSQVAADTQYF
TRBV6-5	TRBJ1-2	NA	NA	TGTGCCAGCAGCCCAGGGAGGGACTTTCCAGGCTACACCTTC	CASSPGRDFPGYTF
TRBV19	TRBJ1-5	NA	NA	TGTGCCAGTAGTATTACAGGGTATCAGCCCCAGCATTTT	CASSITGYQPQHF
TRBV7-6	TRBJ2-3	TRBD2	NA	TGTGCGGTCCGGGACTACCCCCACCCAGATACGCAGTATTTT	CAVRDYPHPDTQYF
TRBV5-6	TRBJ1-1	NA	NA	TGTGCCAGCAGCTTGGGAGGGAGCGGCACTGAAGCTTTCTTT	CASSLGGSGTEAFF
TRBV4-1	TRBJ2-3	TRBD2	NA	TGCGCCAGCAGCCAAGAGAGTGGCGGGGGGGCTAGCACAGATACGCAGTATTTT	CASSQESGGGASTDTQYF
TRBV3-1/TRBV3-2	TRBJ1-4	NA	NA	TGTGCCAGCAGCCAAGATCGAAAGTGGGACACGGAAGTCTCAACTAATGAAAAACTGTTTTTT	CASSQDRKWDTEVSTNEKLFF
TRBV19	TRBJ2-7	TRBD1	NA	TGTGCCAGTAGTCCCGGACAGGGGAGGACCTACGAGCAGTACTTC	CASSPGQGRTYEQYF
TRBV9	TRBJ2-3	TRBD2	NA	TGTGCCAGCAGCCCCGAGGGTGCGGGGGTGGGAGATACGCAGTATTTT	CASSPEGAGVGDTQYF
TRBV9	TRBJ2-1	TRBD2	once	TGTGCCAGCAGCGTACGGACTAGCTCGTACAATGAGCAGTTCTTC	CASSVRTSSYNEQFF
TRBV18	TRBJ1-3	NA	NA	TGTGCCAGCTCAGCTACAGGGAACTCTGGAAACACCATATATTTT	CASSATGNSGNTIYF
TRBV7-9	TRBJ2-1	TRBD2	once	TGTGCCAGCAGCCTTACCCCATCGGGACTAAAGCTCAATGAGCAGTTCTTC	CASSLTPSGLKLNEQFF
TRBV7-2	TRBJ1-2	NA	NA	TGTGCCAGCAGCTTAATTGGCAGGGAAGGCTACACCTTC	CASSLIGREGYTF
TRBV5-1	TRBJ1-1	TRBD1	NA	TGCGCCAGCAGCCGAACAGGGGACACTGAAGCTTTCTTT	CASSRTGDTEAFF
TRBV19	TRBJ2-7	NA	NA	TGTGCCAGTAGTATATCTCAGGACACGGGTTACGAGCAGTACTTC	CASSISQDTGYEQYF
TRBV19	TRBJ1-2	NA	NA	TGTGCCAGTAGTATGGGGCCAGGGCATGGCTACACCTTC	CASSMGPGHGYTF
TRBV5-6	TRBJ2-1	NA	NA	TGTGCCAGCAGCTTAATTCTGGGCTCCGGAGGGTCCTACAATGAGCAGTTCTTC	CASSLILGSGGSYNEQFF
TRBV7-9	TRBJ2-1	NA	once	TGTGCCAGCAGCCGACTAGGGGACAGAGCATACAATGAGCAGTTCTTC	CASSRLGDRAYNEQFF
TRBV3-1/TRBV3-2	TRBJ2-1	TRBD2	NA	TGTGCCAGCAGCCAGGGACTAGCGGGGGGTTTCTCCTACAATGAGCAGTTCTTC	CASSQGLAGGFSYNEQFF
TRBV4-1	TRBJ2-1	NA	NA	TGCGCCAGCAGCGGCGGGGCCTACAATGAGCAGTTCTTC	CASSGGAYNEQFF
TRBV10-3	TRBJ2-1	TRBD2	NA	TGTGCCATCAGTGAGGCTAGCGGGGGGCCAAGCTCCTACAATGAGCAGTTCTTC	CAISEASGGPSSYNEQFF
TRBV27	TRBJ1-6	NA	once	TGTGCCAGCAGTTTATCGAGGGGAGGTTCACCCCTCCACTTT	CASSLSRGGSPLHF
TRBV2	TRBJ2-5	TRBD2	NA	TGTGCCAGCGCCGTGGTAGCGGGGGCCGGCGAGACCCAGTACTTC	CASAVVAGAGETQYF
TRBV11-3	TRBJ2-3	NA	once	TGTGCCAGCAGCTTTACACAGGCCGGCTCAGATACGCAGTATTTT	CASSFTQAGSDTQYF
TRBV6-5	TRBJ2-7	TRBD1	NA	TGTGCCAGCGGGACAGGAGTCTACGAGCAGTACTTC	CASGTGVYEQYF